The text below deals with one TCR beta chain. The sample is drawn from a study of T-cell reconstitution after alpha-beta-depleted transplantation in children. Germline CDR1 and CDR2: PRHDT and FYEKMQ (reference sequence). Losses at the gene ends were 10 bases for V and 5 bases for J; bases not matched to a gene: 11. CDR3 length equals 15 residues. Researchers prepared the TCRbeta library using unique molecular identifiers, the study reports. TCRdb ran MiXCR on the PCR reads and lists one entry per CDR3 protein. The profile shows about 460,000 distinct CDR3 sequences, about an eighth of them singletons.

The TCR was taken from a female patient younger than 10 who had a stem cell transplant for aplastic anemia, so the T cells may come from the graft donor. The chain employs TRBV13 and TRBJ2-2, with TRBD2 matching over 9 bases. The sample here was PBMCs, mostly from graft donor cells, taken 180 days after TCRalphabeta/CD19-depleted stem cell transplant. This CDR3 is CATSVAGEWTGELFF. CDR3 bases: TGTGCCACTAGTGTAGCGGGAGAATGGACCGGGGAGCTGTTTTTT. The full variable domain, its missing parts supplied by reference TRBV13 and TRBJ2-2, is AAGVIQSPRHLIKEKRETATLKCYPIPRHDTVYWYQQGPGQDPQFLISFYEKMQSDKGSIPDRFSAQQFSDYHSELNMSSLELGDSALYFCATSVAGEWTGELFFGEGSRLTVL.